The clone carrying this T cell receptor (beta chain) has more than one count but fewer than ten. Its specificity is not known. This sample stems from a study of identical twins. Whole-study findings and limits: Modelling approaches yielded underestimates of out-of-frame TCR alpha sharing between monozygotic twins.

Unique molecular identifiers were present on the cDNA, and a universal primer site came from template switching. MiXCR, run by TCRdb on the 5' RACE reads, gives a single entry per CDR3 protein. Of 200,000 to 250,000 distinct CDR3 sequences listed, about 7.5% were seen once; the top ten hold about 1.9%. No donor was unhealthy or non-Caucasian. The V gene's germline CDR1 is SGDLS and CDR2 YYNGEE. The CDR3 length is 13 residues. The V gene lost 0 bases and the J gene lost 5 bases, with 8 bases spanning the gap. The same data also went into a second study, on yellow fever vaccine responses in identical twins. From that study: On the reported evidence, twins' vaccine T cell responses seemed partly convergent and partly personalized.

This receptor was obtained from a woman younger than 35 in good health. This chain connects TRBV9 to TRBJ2-5, with D unresolved. Sequencing was done on a sample of memory (CD45RO+) T cells sorted from blood. CDR3 protein: CASSVEIEETQYF. Here the CDR3 DNA reads TGTGCCAGCAGCGTAGAGATAGAGGAGACCCAGTACTTC.